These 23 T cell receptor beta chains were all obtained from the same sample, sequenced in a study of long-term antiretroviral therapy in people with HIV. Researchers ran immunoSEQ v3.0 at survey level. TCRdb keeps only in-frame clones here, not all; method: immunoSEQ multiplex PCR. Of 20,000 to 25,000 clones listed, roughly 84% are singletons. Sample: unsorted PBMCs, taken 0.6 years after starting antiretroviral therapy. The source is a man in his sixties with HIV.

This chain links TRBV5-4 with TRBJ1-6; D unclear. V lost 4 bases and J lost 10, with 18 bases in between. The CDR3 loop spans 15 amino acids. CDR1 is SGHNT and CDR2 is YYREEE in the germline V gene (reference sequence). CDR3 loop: CASSLLGVLGSPLHF. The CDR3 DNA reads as TGTGCCAGCAGCCTGCTCGGGGTATTGGGCTCACCCCTCCACTTT. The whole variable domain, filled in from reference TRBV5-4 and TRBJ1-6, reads ETGVTQSPTHLIKTRGQQVTLRCSSQSGHNTVSWYQQALGQGPQFIFQYYREEENGRGNFPPRFSGLQFPNYSSELNVNALELDDSALYLCASSLLGVLGSPLHFGNGTRLTVT.

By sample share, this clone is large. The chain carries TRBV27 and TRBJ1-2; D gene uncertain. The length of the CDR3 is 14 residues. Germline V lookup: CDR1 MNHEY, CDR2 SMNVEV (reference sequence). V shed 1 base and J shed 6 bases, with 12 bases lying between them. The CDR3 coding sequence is TGTGCCAGCAGTTTATTTGGCGGAGGCCATGGCTACACCTTC. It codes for CASSLFGGGHGYTF.

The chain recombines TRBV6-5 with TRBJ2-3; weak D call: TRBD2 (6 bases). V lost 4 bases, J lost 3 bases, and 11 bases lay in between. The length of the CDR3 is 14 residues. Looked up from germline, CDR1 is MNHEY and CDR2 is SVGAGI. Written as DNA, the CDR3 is TGTGCCAGCAGTTGGGACTCGAGGACAGATACGCAGTATTTT. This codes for CASSWDSRTDTQYF.

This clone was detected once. CDR3 sequence reads: CASSPTASVAGELFF. CDR3 nucleotide sequence: TGTGCCAGCAGCCCAACGGCTAGCGTAGCCGGGGAGCTGTTTTTT. This rearrangement joins TRBV7-2 to TRBJ2-2, with D perhaps matching TRBD2 (6 bases). Germline lookup yields CDR1 SGHTA and CDR2 FQGNSA. The CDR3 is 15 amino acids. The V end was cut by 5 bases, the J end by 6 bases, with 16 bases between.

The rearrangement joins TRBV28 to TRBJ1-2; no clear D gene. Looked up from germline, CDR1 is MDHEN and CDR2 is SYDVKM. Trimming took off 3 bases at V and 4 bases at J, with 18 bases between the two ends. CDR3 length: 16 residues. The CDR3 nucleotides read TGTGCCAGCAGTTTTGTCTGGGCGGCCTCCCTCTATGGCTACACCTTC. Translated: CASSFVWAASLYGYTF.

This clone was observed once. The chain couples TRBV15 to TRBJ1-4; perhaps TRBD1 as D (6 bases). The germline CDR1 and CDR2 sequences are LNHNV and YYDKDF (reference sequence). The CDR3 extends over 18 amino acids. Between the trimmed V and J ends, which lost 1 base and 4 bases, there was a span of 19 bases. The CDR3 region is CATSRANARGAINEKLFF. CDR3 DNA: TGTGCCACCAGCAGAGCTAACGCCAGGGGCGCTATTAATGAAAAACTGTTTTTT.

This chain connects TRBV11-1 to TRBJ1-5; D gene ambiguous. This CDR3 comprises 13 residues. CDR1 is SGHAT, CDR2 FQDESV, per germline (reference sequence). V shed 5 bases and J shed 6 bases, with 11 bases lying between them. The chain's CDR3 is CASSASEGQPQHF. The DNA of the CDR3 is TGTGCCAGCAGCGCGTCGGAGGGTCAGCCCCAGCATTTT.

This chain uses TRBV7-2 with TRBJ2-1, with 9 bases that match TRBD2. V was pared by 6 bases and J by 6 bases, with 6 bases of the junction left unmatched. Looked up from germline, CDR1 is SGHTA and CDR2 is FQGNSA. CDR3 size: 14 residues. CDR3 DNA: TGTGCCAGCAGGTCCGGGACTAGCCGCAATGAGCAGTTCTTC. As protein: CASRSGTSRNEQFF.

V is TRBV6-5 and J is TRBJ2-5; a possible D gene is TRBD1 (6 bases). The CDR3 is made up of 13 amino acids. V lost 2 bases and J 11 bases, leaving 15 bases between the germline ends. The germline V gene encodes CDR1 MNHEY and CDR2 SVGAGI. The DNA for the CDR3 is TGTGCCAGCAGTTACGGACAGCCCCGGCGGCAGTACTTC. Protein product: CASSYGQPRRQYF.

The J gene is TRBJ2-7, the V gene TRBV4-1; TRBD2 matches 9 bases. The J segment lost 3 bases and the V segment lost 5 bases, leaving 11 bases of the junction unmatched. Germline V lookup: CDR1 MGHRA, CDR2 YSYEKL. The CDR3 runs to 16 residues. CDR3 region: CASSYRYSGGIYEQYF. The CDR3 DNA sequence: TGCGCCAGCAGCTACCGTTACAGCGGGGGGATCTACGAGCAGTACTTC.

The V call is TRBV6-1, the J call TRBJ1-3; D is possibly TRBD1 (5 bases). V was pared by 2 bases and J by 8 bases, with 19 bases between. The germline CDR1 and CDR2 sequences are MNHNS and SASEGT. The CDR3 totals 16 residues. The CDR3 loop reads CASSERGQGDVHTIYF. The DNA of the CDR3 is TGTGCCAGCAGTGAAAGGGGCCAAGGGGATGTCCACACCATATATTTT.

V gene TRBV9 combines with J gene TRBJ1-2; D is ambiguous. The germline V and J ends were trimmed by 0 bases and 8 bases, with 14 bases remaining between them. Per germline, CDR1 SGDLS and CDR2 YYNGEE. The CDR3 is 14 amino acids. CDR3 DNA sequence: TGTGCCAGCAGCGTAGCAATGCGGTCTGAAGGCTACACCTTC. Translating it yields CASSVAMRSEGYTF.

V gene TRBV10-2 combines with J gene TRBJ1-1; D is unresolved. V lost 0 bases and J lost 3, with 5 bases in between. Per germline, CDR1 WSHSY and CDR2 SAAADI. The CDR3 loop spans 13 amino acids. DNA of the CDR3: TGCGCCAGCAGTGAGTCTGGGTACACTGAAGCTTTCTTT. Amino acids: CASSESGYTEAFF.

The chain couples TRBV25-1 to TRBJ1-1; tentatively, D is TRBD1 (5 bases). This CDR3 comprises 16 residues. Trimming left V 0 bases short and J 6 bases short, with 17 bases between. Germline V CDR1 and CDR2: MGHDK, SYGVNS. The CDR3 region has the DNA TGTGCCAGCAGTGAATATCAGGGCGGAGGAAGGGCTGAAGCTTTCTTT. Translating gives CASSEYQGGGRAEAFF.

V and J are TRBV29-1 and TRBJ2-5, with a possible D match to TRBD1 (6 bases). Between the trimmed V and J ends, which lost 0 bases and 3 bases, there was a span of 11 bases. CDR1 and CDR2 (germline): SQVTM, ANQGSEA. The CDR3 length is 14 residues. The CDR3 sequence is CSVEEGAGKETQYF. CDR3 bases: TGCAGCGTTGAAGAGGGGGCAGGGAAAGAGACCCAGTACTTC.

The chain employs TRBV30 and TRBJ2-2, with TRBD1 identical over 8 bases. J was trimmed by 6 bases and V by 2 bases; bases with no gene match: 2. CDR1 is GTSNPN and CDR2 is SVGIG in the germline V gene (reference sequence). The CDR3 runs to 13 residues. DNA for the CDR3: TGTGCCTGGAGTCAGGGGGCCGCCGGGGAGCTGTTTTTT. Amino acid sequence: CAWSQGAAGELFF.

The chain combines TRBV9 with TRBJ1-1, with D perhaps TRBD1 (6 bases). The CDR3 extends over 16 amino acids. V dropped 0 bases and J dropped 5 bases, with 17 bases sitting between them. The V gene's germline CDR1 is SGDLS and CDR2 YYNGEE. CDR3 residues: CASSVVGTPGVTEAFF. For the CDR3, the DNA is TGTGCCAGCAGCGTAGTGGGTACCCCAGGGGTGACTGAAGCTTTCTTT.

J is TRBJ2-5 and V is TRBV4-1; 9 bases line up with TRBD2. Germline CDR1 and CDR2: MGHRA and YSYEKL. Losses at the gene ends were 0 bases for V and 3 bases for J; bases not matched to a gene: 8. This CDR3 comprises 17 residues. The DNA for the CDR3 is TGCGCCAGCAGCCAAGAGCCGGTGGGACTAGCTAAAGAGACCCAGTACTTC. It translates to CASSQEPVGLAKETQYF.

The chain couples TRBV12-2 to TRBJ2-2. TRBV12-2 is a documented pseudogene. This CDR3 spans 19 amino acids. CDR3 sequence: CARGNGKRYRDSDTGELFF. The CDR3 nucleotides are TGTGCAAGGGGAAATGGAAAAAGATACAGGGACTCGGACACCGGGGAGCTGTTTTTT.

The CDR3 region is CASSNPSLYSVGSAFF. CDR3 DNA sequence: TGTGCCAGCAGCAATCCTAGCTTATATTCTGTCGGGTCTGCTTTCTTT. J is TRBJ1-1 and V is TRBV5-4; D is uncertain. Germline lookup yields CDR1 SGHNT and CDR2 YYREEE (reference sequence). V was trimmed by 4 bases and J by 11 bases, leaving 27 bases between them. This CDR3 is 16 amino acids long.

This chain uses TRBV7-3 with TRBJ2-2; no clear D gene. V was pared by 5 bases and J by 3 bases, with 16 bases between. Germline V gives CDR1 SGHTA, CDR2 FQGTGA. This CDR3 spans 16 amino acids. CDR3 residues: CASSAASSGDTGELFF. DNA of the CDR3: TGTGCCAGCAGCGCAGCCAGCTCCGGAGACACCGGGGAGCTGTTTTTT.

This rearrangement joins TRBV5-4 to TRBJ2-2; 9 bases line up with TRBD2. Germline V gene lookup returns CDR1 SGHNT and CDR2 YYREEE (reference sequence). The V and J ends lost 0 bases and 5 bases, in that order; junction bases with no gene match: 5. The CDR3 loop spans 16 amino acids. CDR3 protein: CASSLDLAGRTGELFF. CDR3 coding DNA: TGTGCCAGCAGCTTGGATCTAGCGGGGCGGACCGGGGAGCTGTTTTTT.

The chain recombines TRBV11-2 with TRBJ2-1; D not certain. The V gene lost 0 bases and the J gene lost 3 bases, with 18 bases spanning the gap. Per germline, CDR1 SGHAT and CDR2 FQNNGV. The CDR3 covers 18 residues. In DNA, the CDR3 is TGTGCCAGCAGCTTAGATTTCGTGGGTAGAGTATACTACAATGAGCAGTTCTTC. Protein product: CASSLDFVGRVYYNEQFF. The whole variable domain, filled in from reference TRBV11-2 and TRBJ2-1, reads EAGVAQSPRYKIIEKRQSVAFWCNPISGHATLYWYQQILGQGPKLLIQFQNNGVVDDSQLPKDRFSAERLKGVDSTLKIQPAKLEDSAVYLCASSLDFVGRVYYNEQFFGPGTRLTVL.